What follows are 30 T cell receptor beta chains derived from one specimen sequenced in a study of beta chain features in type 1 diabetes. Since all of the isolated RNA was reverse transcribed, expressed TCRB transcripts were what got sequenced. Profiled with immunoSEQ multiplex PCR; TCRdb holds only in-frame clones, not every one. The sample holds tens of thousands of clones, roughly 30% seen once. The sequenced material came from stem cell memory CD4+ T cells from blood. These TCRs come from a woman in her late teens or twenties in good health.

This clone came up a few times. The genes are TRBV10-3 and TRBJ2-6, with D possibly being TRBD1 (5 bases). V was clipped by 4 bases and J by 0 bases, with 10 bases between them. The CDR3 runs to 16 residues. Germline V gene sequence: CDR1 ENHRY, CDR2 SYGVKD. The CDR3 DNA reads TGTGCCATCAGTGCGGACATGATCTCTGGGGCCAACGTCCTGACTTTC. Translating it yields CAISADMISGANVLTF.

Only a few counts were recorded for this clone. This sequence joins TRBV29-1 and TRBJ2-7, with a tentative D call TRBD2 (5 bases). The V and J ends lost 6 bases and 0 bases respectively, with 15 bases between them. This CDR3 is 14 amino acids long. Germline V gives CDR1 SQVTM, CDR2 ANQGSEA. The CDR3 region has the DNA TGCAGCGTCATGCCGGGATTAAGCTCCTACGAGCAGTACTTC. Its translation: CSVMPGLSSYEQYF.

This chain connects TRBV9 to TRBJ2-4, with 13 bases identical to TRBD2. The length of the CDR3 is 15 residues. Trimming removed 3 bases from V and 4 bases from J; junction bases left unmatched: 1. Germline V CDR1 and CDR2: SGDLS, YYNGEE. The chain's CDR3 is CASSGGLAGKNIQYF. The CDR3 nucleotides read TGTGCCAGCAGCGGGGGACTAGCGGGGAAAAACATTCAGTACTTC.

This clone was seen only a few times. V usage is TRBV18 and J usage is TRBJ2-3; unclear D gene. CDR1 and CDR2 (germline): KGHSH, LQKENI. The CDR3 length is 14 residues. V lost 6 bases and J lost 0, with 10 bases in between. CDR3 loop: CASSPTASTDTQYF. CDR3 nucleotides: TGTGCCAGCTCCCCCACTGCGAGCACAGATACGCAGTATTTT. The whole variable domain, remainder taken from reference TRBV18 and TRBJ2-3, is NAGVMQNPRHLVRRRGQEARLRCSPMKGHSHVYWYRQLPEEGLKFMVYLQKENIIDESGMPKERFSAEFPKEGPSILRIQQVVRGDSAAYFCASSPTASTDTQYFGPGTRLTVL.

This clone was picked up a small number of times. The genes are TRBV10-3 and TRBJ2-7, with 8 bases identical to TRBD2. V shed 3 bases and J 3 bases; nucleotides not matched to a gene: 7. This CDR3 comprises 15 residues. Per germline, CDR1 ENHRY and CDR2 SYGVKD. CDR3 amino acids: CAISEGVSGDYEQYF. CDR3 nucleotide sequence: TGTGCCATCAGTGAAGGTGTTAGCGGGGACTACGAGCAGTACTTC.

This chain uses TRBV14 with TRBJ1-5; the D gene is possibly TRBD1 (5 bases). Germline V gene sequence: CDR1 SGHDN, CDR2 FVKESK. The length of the CDR3 is 13 residues. Between the trimmed V and J ends, which lost 2 bases and 9 bases, there was a span of 11 bases. The CDR3 DNA reads as TGTGCCAGCAGCCAACTTGGTCAGGGGCCCCAGCATTTT. Its protein is CASSQLGQGPQHF.

This rearrangement joins TRBV9 to TRBJ2-7; D is possibly TRBD2 (7 bases). The V end was cut by 4 bases, the J end by 2 bases, with 10 bases between. The CDR3 extends over 13 amino acids. Germline V gives CDR1 SGDLS, CDR2 YYNGEE. As DNA, the CDR3 is TGTGCCAGCAGCCCCGGGGGGCCCTACGAGCAGTACTTC. It codes for CASSPGGPYEQYF.

The chain links TRBV5-1 to TRBJ1-5; 7 nucleotides align to TRBD1. The J segment lost 2 bases and the V segment lost 0 bases, leaving 2 bases of the junction unmatched. The CDR3 consists of 15 residues. The germline CDR1 and CDR2 sequences are SGHRS and YFSETQ. The CDR3 bases are TGCGCCAGCAGCTTGGCCGGACAGGGCAATCAGCCCCAGCATTTT. Translation gives CASSLAGQGNQPQHF.

The genes are TRBV27 and TRBJ1-1; D is ambiguous. Germline values: CDR1 MNHEY, CDR2 SMNVEV (reference sequence). The CDR3 covers 15 residues. The V end lost 5 bases, the J end lost 1 base, and 14 bases lay between the germline ends. The CDR3 reads CASSRLREANTEAFF. DNA of the CDR3: TGTGCCAGCAGTCGGTTGAGAGAGGCGAACACTGAAGCTTTCTTT.

CDR3 protein: CASSPATGGYTEAFF. In DNA, the CDR3 is TGTGCCAGCTCACCCGCGACGGGAGGATACACTGAAGCTTTCTTT. The chain joins TRBV18 to TRBJ1-1; D uncertain. This CDR3 contains 15 residues. From germline, CDR1 is KGHSH and CDR2 LQKENI. Deletions cut 3 bases from V and 3 bases from J, with 14 bases between.

The CDR3 DNA sequence: TGTGCCAGCAGTTCAGCATCACCCGACAGAGTTAACGAAAAACTGTTTTTT. Translating it yields CASSSASPDRVNEKLFF. V is TRBV27 and J is TRBJ1-4; D might be TRBD1 (5 bases). Germline V CDR1 and CDR2: MNHEY, SMNVEV (reference sequence). With 4 bases removed from V and 8 bases from J, the gap between germline ends came to 23 bases. The CDR3 covers 17 residues. Based on the CDR3 plus reference TRBV27 and TRBJ1-4, the full variable domain is EAQVTQNPRYLITVTGKKLTVTCSQNMNHEYMSWYRQDPGLGLRQIYYSMNVEVTDKGDVPEGYKVSRKEKRNFPLILESPSPNQTSLYFCASSSASPDRVNEKLFFGSGTQLSVL.

This clone was counted a few times. This chain's CDR3 is CASSLGDRDVTEAFF. In nucleotides, the CDR3 is TGTGCCAGCAGCTTAGGGGACAGGGATGTTACTGAAGCTTTCTTT. This chain joins TRBV7-2 and TRBJ1-1; 9 positions match TRBD1. CDR1 is SGHTA and CDR2 is FQGNSA in the germline V gene. Trimming cost V 1 base and J 5 bases; bases outside gene matches: 5. CDR3 length: 15 amino acids.

The chain links TRBV11-2 to TRBJ2-3; 9 bases map to TRBD1. After removal of 6 bases from V and 6 bases from J, the junction contained 13 bases not matched to a gene. CDR1 and CDR2 (germline): SGHAT, FQNNGV. The CDR3 consists of 16 residues. The CDR3 here is CASSSPGTGLVDTQYF. The DNA for the CDR3 is TGTGCCAGCAGTTCACCCGGGACAGGGTTAGTCGATACGCAGTATTTT.

The rearrangement joins TRBV11-1 to TRBJ2-1, with 7 bases aligning to TRBD1. The germline V gene has CDR1 SGHAT and CDR2 FQDESV (reference sequence). Unmatched junction bases numbered 4, after V lost 5 bases and J lost 0 bases. This CDR3 comprises 15 residues. The CDR3 DNA reads TGTGCCAGCAGCCTTAGGGACAGCTCCTACAATGAGCAGTTCTTC. The encoded protein is CASSLRDSSYNEQFF.

The chain joins TRBV19 to TRBJ2-1; D is perhaps TRBD1 (6 bases). This CDR3 has 16 amino acids. V lost 4 bases, J lost 0 bases, and 13 bases lay in between. Germline CDR1 reads LNHDA; CDR2 reads SQIVND (reference sequence). The CDR3 spells CASSTGTLSSYNEQFF. DNA for the CDR3: TGTGCCAGTAGTACCGGGACACTGAGCTCCTACAATGAGCAGTTCTTC.

This clone has only a few counts. This chain links TRBV6-5 with TRBJ2-7; 10 bases agree with TRBD1. Per germline, CDR1 MNHEY and CDR2 SVGAGI. With V trimmed by 8 bases and J by 7 bases, 8 bases remained unmatched. The CDR3 loop spans 13 amino acids. CDR3 loop: CASRWGQGFEQYF. CDR3 bases: TGTGCCAGCCGCTGGGGACAGGGGTTTGAGCAGTACTTC.

This rearrangement joins TRBV28 to TRBJ2-7; 7 bases fit TRBD2. V trimming: 6 bases; J trimming: 1 base; junction bases outside the gene matches: 9. Germline-derived CDR1 and CDR2 are MDHEN and SYDVKM. This CDR3 comprises 15 residues. The CDR3 DNA sequence: TGTGCCAGCAGCCCGAGCGGGACCTCTTCCTACGAGCAGTACTTC. This sequence encodes CASSPSGTSSYEQYF.

Of note for this clone: The same CDR3 also results from other DNA sequences found in this sample. This rearrangement joins TRBV5-1 to TRBJ1-2, with 7 nucleotides matching TRBD1. Germline CDR1 and CDR2: SGHRS and YFSETQ. V lost 4 bases, J lost 2 bases, and 2 bases stayed unmatched. This CDR3 spans 13 amino acids. CDR3 coding DNA: TGCGCCAGCAGCCAGGGACAGAACTATGGCTACACCTTC. Its translation: CASSQGQNYGYTF.

The chain carries TRBV5-1 and TRBJ2-2; 7 positions match TRBD2. From germline, CDR1 is SGHRS and CDR2 YFSETQ. This CDR3 region has 15 residues. Trimming cost V 5 bases and J 0 bases; bases outside gene matches: 4. For the CDR3, the DNA is TGCGCCAGCAGGGGCGGGGGAGCGAACACCGGGGAGCTGTTTTTT. It translates to CASRGGGANTGELFF.

The chain carries TRBV9 and TRBJ1-2; 7 positions agree with TRBD1. V was clipped by 4 bases and J by 4 bases; unmatched bases: 7. Germline V gene lookup returns CDR1 SGDLS and CDR2 YYNGEE. The CDR3 is made up of 14 amino acids. The DNA for the CDR3 is TGTGCCAGCAGCTCCGGGACAGTTTTCTATGGCTACACCTTC. It is translated as CASSSGTVFYGYTF.

DNA of the CDR3: TGCGCCAGCGGGGTAGCGGGTTCCTACGAGCAGTACTTC. It specifies CASGVAGSYEQYF. This chain uses TRBV5-1 with TRBJ2-7; the match to TRBD2 covers 7 bases. Germline V gives CDR1 SGHRS, CDR2 YFSETQ. Germline trimming cut 7 bases from V and 1 base from J; bases unmatched to any gene: 5. The CDR3 consists of 13 residues.

J is TRBJ2-3 and V is TRBV30; the match to TRBD2 covers 9 bases. Germline lookup yields CDR1 GTSNPN and CDR2 SVGIG (reference sequence). The V and J ends lost 1 base and 5 bases, in that order; junction bases with no gene match: 7. The CDR3 spans 15 residues. The CDR3 protein is CAWSDGSGGQDTQYF. The CDR3 coding sequence is TGTGCCTGGAGTGACGGGAGCGGGGGGCAAGATACGCAGTATTTT.

This clone was observed a few times. This rearrangement joins TRBV7-2 to TRBJ2-2; 7 bases align to TRBD2. This CDR3 is 15 amino acids long. Germline V gives CDR1 SGHTA, CDR2 FQGNSA. V shed 8 bases, J shed 1 base, and the junction held 7 bases outside the gene matches. The CDR3 bases are TGTGCCAGCCGAACGGGGGGTCGGAACACCGGGGAGCTGTTTTTT. Translated, it gives CASRTGGRNTGELFF.

The J gene is TRBJ1-1, the V gene TRBV7-2; a weak D match, TRBD1 (6 bases). CDR3 length equals 15 residues. The germline V gene encodes CDR1 SGHTA and CDR2 FQGNSA. The V gene lost 5 bases and the J gene lost 0 bases, with 13 bases spanning the gap. In nucleotides, the CDR3 is TGTGCCAGCAGCCAAAACAGGGCTATGAACACTGAAGCTTTCTTT. Translated: CASSQNRAMNTEAFF.

A few counts support this clone. This chain connects TRBV18 to TRBJ2-2; maybe TRBD1 (6 bases). Deletions cut 3 bases from V and 1 base from J, with 9 bases between. The CDR3 sequence is 15 residues long. Germline V gene sequence: CDR1 KGHSH, CDR2 LQKENI. The CDR3 DNA is TGTGCCAGCTCACCTAAACAGGGGAACACCGGGGAGCTGTTTTTT. Residues: CASSPKQGNTGELFF.

The chain employs TRBV30 and TRBJ2-7; 9 bases map to TRBD1. The CDR3 extends over 14 amino acids. CDR1 GTSNPN and CDR2 SVGIG come from the germline V gene (reference sequence). V shed 4 bases and J 5 bases; nucleotides not matched to a gene: 9. CDR3 amino acids: CAWKPGTGPHEQYF. CDR3 nucleotide sequence: TGTGCCTGGAAACCCGGGACAGGGCCCCACGAGCAGTACTTC.

The rearrangement joins TRBV27 to TRBJ2-7; D possibly corresponds to TRBD2 (5 bases). Germline V gene lookup returns CDR1 MNHEY and CDR2 SMNVEV (reference sequence). The CDR3 loop spans 15 amino acids. V lost 6 bases, J lost 6 bases, and 21 bases lay in between. CDR3 nucleotide sequence: TGTGCCAGCAGGGACGAGGGTGCTGGAGGTGGCGAGCAGTACTTC. Protein product: CASRDEGAGGGEQYF.

The rearrangement uses TRBV11-2 and TRBJ2-7, with TRBD2 matching over 12 bases. Germline V gene lookup returns CDR1 SGHAT and CDR2 FQNNGV. CDR3 length equals 17 residues. With V trimmed by 6 bases and J by 3 bases, 12 bases remained unmatched. The CDR3 region has the DNA TGTGCCAGCAGTTCTAGCGGGAGGGCGATCCGTAGCTACGAGCAGTACTTC. Its protein is CASSSSGRAIRSYEQYF.

There are a few counts of this clone. The J gene is TRBJ2-5, the V gene TRBV28; 10 positions agree with TRBD1. The CDR3 covers 15 residues. Germline CDR1 reads MDHEN; CDR2 reads SYDVKM. Trimming at V came to 6 bases and at J to 3 bases, leaving 7 bases not matched to a gene. CDR3: CASRNPTGGKETQYF. CDR3 in DNA: TGTGCCAGCAGGAACCCGACAGGGGGCAAAGAGACCCAGTACTTC.

This clone came up a few times. J is TRBJ1-2 and V is TRBV29-1, with 10 bases that match TRBD1. The V and J ends lost 6 bases and 8 bases, in that order; junction bases with no gene match: 12. This CDR3 comprises 14 residues. Germline values: CDR1 SQVTM, CDR2 ANQGSEA. CDR3 sequence reads: CSVSRDRGSQGYTF. In nucleotides, the CDR3 is TGCAGCGTCTCCCGGGACAGGGGATCCCAGGGCTACACCTTC.